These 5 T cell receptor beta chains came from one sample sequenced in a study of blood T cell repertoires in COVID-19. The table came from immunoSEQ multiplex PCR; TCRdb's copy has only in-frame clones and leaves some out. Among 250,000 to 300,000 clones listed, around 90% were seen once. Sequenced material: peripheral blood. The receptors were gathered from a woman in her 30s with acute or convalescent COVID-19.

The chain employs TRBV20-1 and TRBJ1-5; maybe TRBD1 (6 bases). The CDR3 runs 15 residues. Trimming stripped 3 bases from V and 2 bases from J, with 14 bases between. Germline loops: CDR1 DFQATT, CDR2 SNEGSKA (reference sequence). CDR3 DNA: TGCAGTGCTAGTTCCGGGGGGCGAGGCAATCAGCCCCAGCATTTT. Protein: CSASSGGRGNQPQHF.

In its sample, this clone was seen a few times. Here the CDR3 reads CASSASGSGNTIYF. The CDR3 region has the DNA TGTGCCAGCAGCGCTTCGGGCTCTGGAAACACCATATATTTT. The genes are TRBV9 and TRBJ1-3; unclear D gene. V was cut by 3 bases and J by 0 bases, with 7 bases left in between. This CDR3 has 14 residues. Germline V gene data show CDR1 as SGDLS and CDR2 as YYNGEE.

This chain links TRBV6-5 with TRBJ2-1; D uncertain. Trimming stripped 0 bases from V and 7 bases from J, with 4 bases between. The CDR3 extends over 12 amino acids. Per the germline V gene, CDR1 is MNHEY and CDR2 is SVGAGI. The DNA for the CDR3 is TGTGCCAGCAGTTACTCGAGAAATGAGCAGTTCTTC. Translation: CASSYSRNEQFF.

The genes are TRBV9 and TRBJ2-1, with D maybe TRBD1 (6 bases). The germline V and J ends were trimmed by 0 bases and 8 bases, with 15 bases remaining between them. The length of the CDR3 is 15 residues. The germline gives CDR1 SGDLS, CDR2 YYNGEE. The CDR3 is CASSVGVDSTHEQFF. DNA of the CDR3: TGTGCCAGCAGCGTAGGCGTGGACAGTACCCATGAGCAGTTCTTC.

CDR3: CASSMSGGTASYEQYF. Written as DNA, the CDR3 is TGTGCCAGTAGTATGTCAGGCGGGACAGCGTCCTACGAGCAGTACTTC. The V and J genes are TRBV19 and TRBJ2-7; TRBD1 is a possible D gene (7 bases). The CDR3 spans 16 residues. The ends were cut back, 3 bases at V and 1 base at J, with 16 bases in the middle. Germline V lookup: CDR1 LNHDA, CDR2 SQIVND (reference sequence).